This T cell receptor (beta chain) is from a study of T cell clonality in common variable immunodeficiency. Broader study findings: Patient heterogeneity in the CVID cohort limited correlations between repertoire features and clinical complications. Fewer TCRbeta clones were shared among CVID subjects than controls. In common variable immunodeficiency, TCR beta chains reportedly carried fewer deletions and N-nucleotide insertions.

Profiling relied on immunoSEQ multiplex PCR, and the TCRdb table lists in-frame clones only, not all of them. Observed in the sample are 20,000 to 30,000 clones, none of them singletons. This clone appeared a few times. What it binds is unknown. The read ends 3 residues shy of where the CDR3 ends; the end is completed using the germline J gene. Diagnosis required reduced IgG, IgA and/or IgM with specific antibody deficiency. Donors gave roughly 4.5 to 9 ml heparinized peripheral whole blood. From germline, CDR1 is KGHSH and CDR2 LQKENI. This CDR3 contains 17 residues. Deletions cut 3 bases from V and 5 bases from J, with 22 bases between.

The chain employs TRBV18 and TRBJ1-1, with a weak D call TRBD1 (5 bases). The sample comprised peripheral blood mononuclear cells. The source is a human donor with common variable immunodeficiency. CDR3 DNA, as far as it was read: TGTGCCAGCTCACCCCCTCCGGCACAGGCACAAGGGACTGAA. The encoded protein is CASSPPPAQAQGTE. Given in full, the CDR3 is CASSPPPAQAQGTEAFF.